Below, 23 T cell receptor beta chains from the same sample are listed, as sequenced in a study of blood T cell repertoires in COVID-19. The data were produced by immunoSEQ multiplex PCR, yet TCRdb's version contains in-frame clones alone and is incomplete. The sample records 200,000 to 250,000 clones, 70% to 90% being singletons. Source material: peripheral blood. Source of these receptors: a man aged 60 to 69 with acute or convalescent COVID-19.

CDR3 sequence reads: CASTSKEVTGANTGELFF. For the CDR3, the DNA is TGTGCCAGCACCTCCAAAGAGGTCACAGGGGCGAACACCGGGGAGCTGTTTTTT. The V gene is TRBV9, the J gene TRBJ2-2, with 7 positions matching TRBD1. The V and J ends lost 6 bases and 0 bases, in that order; junction bases with no gene match: 14. In germline, CDR1 is SGDLS, CDR2 YYNGEE. The CDR3 is 18 amino acids.

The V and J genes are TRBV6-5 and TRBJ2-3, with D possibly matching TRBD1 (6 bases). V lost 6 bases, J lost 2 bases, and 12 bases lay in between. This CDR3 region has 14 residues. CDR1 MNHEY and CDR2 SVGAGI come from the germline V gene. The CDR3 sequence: CASSSGQHTDTQYF. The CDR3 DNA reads TGTGCCAGCAGCTCCGGACAGCACACAGATACGCAGTATTTT.

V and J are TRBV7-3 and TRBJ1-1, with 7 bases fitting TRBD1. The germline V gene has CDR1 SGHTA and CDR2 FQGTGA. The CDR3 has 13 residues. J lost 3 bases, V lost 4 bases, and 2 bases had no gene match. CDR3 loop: CASSSDRHTEAFF. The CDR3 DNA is TGTGCCAGCAGCTCGGACAGGCACACTGAAGCTTTCTTT.

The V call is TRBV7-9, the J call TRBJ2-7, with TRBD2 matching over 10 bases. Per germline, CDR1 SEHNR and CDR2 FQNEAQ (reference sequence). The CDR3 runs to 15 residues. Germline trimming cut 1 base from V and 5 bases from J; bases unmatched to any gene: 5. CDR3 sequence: CASSLGLAGDDEQYF. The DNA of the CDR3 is TGTGCCAGCAGCTTAGGTCTAGCGGGAGATGACGAGCAGTACTTC. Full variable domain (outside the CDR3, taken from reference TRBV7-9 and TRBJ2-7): DTGVSQNPRHKITKRGQNVTFRCDPISEHNRLYWYRQTLGQGPEFLTYFQNEAQLEKSRLLSDRFSAERPKGSFSTLEIQRTEQGDSAMYLCASSLGLAGDDEQYFGPGTRLTVT.

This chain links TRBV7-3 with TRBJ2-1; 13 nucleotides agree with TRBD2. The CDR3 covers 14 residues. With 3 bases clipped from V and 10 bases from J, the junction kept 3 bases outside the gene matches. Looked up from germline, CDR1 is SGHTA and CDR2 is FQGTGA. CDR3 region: CASSLGTSGKEQFF. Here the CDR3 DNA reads TGTGCCAGCAGCTTGGGGACTAGCGGGAAGGAGCAGTTCTTC.

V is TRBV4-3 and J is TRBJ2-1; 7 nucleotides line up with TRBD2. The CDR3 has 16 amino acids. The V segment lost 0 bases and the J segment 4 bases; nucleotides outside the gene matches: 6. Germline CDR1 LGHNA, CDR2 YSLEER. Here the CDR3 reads CASSQDGSGIYNEQFF. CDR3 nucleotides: TGCGCCAGCAGCCAAGACGGAAGCGGGATATACAATGAGCAGTTCTTC.

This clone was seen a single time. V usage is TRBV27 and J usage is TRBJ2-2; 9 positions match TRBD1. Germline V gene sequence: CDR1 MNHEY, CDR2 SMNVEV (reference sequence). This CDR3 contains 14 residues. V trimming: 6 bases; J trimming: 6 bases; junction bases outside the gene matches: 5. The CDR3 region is CASRTTGGPGELFF. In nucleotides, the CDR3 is TGTGCCAGCAGGACGACAGGGGGACCCGGGGAGCTGTTTTTT.

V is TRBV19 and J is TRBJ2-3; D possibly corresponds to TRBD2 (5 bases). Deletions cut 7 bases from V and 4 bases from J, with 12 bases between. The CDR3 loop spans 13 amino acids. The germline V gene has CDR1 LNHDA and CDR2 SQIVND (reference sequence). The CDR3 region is CASTRGFPDTQYF. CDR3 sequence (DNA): TGTGCCAGTACTCGGGGATTTCCAGATACGCAGTATTTT.

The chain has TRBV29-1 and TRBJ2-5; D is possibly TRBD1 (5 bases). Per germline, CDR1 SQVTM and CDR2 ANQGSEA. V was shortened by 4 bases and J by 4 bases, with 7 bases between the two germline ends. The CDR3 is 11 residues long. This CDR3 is CSVVQGETQYF. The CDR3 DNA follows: TGCAGCGTTGTTCAGGGAGAGACCCAGTACTTC.

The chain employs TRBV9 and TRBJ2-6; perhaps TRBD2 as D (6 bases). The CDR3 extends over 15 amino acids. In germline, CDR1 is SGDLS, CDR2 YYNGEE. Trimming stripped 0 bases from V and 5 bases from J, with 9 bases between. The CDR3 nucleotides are TGTGCCAGCAGCGTAGACGGGGGACGGGCCAACGTCCTGACTTTC. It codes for CASSVDGGRANVLTF.

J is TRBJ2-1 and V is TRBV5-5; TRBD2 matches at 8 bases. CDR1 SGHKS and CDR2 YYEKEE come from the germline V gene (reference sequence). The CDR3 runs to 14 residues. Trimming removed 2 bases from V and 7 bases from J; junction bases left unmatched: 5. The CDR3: CASSLSSGSNEQFF. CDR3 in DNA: TGTGCCAGCAGCTTATCGAGCGGGAGTAATGAGCAGTTCTTC. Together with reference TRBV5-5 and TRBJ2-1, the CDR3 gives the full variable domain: DAGVTQSPTHLIKTRGQQVTLRCSPISGHKSVSWYQQVLGQGPQFIFQYYEKEERGRGNFPDRFSARQFPNYSSELNVNALLLGDSALYLCASSLSSGSNEQFFGPGTRLTVL.

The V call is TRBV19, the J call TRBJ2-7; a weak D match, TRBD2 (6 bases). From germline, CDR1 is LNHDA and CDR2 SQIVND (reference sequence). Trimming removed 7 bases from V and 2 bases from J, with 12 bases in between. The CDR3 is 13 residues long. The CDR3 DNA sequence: TGTGCCAGTAAGCGGGCAGAAACCTACGAGCAGTACTTC. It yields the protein CASKRAETYEQYF.

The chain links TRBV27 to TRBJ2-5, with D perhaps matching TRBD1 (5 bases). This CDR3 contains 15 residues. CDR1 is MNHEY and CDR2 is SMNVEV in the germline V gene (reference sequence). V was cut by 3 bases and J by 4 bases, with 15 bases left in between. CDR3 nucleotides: TGTGCCAGCAGTTTCACCCCAGGGTCAGGAGAGACCCAGTACTTC. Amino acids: CASSFTPGSGETQYF.

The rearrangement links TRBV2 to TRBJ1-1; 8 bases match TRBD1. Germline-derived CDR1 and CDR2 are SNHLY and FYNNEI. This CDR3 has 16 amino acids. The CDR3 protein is CAAQGTGGYLNTEAFF. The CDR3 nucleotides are TGTGCTGCCCAGGGGACAGGTGGGTACTTGAACACTGAAGCTTTCTTT.

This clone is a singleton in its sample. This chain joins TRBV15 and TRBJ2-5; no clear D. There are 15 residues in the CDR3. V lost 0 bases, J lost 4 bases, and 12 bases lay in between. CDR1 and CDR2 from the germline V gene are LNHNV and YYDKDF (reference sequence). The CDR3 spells CATSRDRRPGETQYF. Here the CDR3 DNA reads TGTGCCACCAGCAGAGATCGCAGGCCTGGAGAGACCCAGTACTTC.

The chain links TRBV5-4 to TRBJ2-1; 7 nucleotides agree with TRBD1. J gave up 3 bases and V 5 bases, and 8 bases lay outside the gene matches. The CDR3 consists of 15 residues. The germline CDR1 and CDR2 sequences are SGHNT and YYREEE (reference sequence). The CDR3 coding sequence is TGTGCCAGCAGTTCTCCGGGACAGAACTACAATGAGCAGTTCTTC. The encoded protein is CASSSPGQNYNEQFF. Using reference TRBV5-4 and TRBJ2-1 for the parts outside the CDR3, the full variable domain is ETGVTQSPTHLIKTRGQQVTLRCSSQSGHNTVSWYQQALGQGPQFIFQYYREEENGRGNFPPRFSGLQFPNYSSELNVNALELDDSALYLCASSSPGQNYNEQFFGPGTRLTVL.

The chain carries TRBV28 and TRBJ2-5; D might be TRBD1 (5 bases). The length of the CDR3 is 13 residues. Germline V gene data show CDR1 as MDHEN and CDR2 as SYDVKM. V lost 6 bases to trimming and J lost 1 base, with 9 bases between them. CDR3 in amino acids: CASRRRGQETQYF. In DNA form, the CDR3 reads TGTGCCAGCAGACGAAGGGGCCAAGAGACCCAGTACTTC.

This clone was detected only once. The CDR3 sequence is CASSVGLLGSGELFF. CDR3 sequence (DNA): TGTGCCAGCAGCGTAGGGCTTCTAGGAAGCGGGGAGCTGTTTTTT. The J gene is TRBJ2-2, the V gene TRBV9; D is ambiguous. This CDR3 spans 15 amino acids. The V end was cut by 0 bases, the J end by 7 bases, with 13 bases between. The germline V gene has CDR1 SGDLS and CDR2 YYNGEE.

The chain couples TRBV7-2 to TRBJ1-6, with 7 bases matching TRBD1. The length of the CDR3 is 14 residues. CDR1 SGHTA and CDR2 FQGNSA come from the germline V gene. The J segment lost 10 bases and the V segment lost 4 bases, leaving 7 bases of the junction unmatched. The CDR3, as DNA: TGTGCCAGCAGCTCCCGACAGGGACCATCACCCCTCCACTTT. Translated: CASSSRQGPSPLHF.

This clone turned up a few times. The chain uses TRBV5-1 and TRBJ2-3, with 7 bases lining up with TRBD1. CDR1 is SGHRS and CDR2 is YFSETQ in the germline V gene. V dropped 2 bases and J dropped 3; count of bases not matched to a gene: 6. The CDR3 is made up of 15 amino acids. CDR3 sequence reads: CASSFSTGVTDTQYF. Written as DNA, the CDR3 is TGCGCCAGCAGCTTTTCCACAGGGGTAACAGATACGCAGTATTTT.

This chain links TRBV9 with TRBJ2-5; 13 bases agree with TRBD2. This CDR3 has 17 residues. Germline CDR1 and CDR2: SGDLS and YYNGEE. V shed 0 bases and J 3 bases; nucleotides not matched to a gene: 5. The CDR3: CASSVGTSGRNKETQYF. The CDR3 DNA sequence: TGTGCCAGCAGCGTAGGGACTAGCGGGAGAAATAAAGAGACCCAGTACTTC. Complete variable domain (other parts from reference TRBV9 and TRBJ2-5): DSGVTQTPKHLITATGQRVTLRCSPRSGDLSVYWYQQSLDQGLQFLIQYYNGEERAKGNILERFSAQQFPDLHSELNLSSLELGDSALYFCASSVGTSGRNKETQYFGPGTRLLVL.

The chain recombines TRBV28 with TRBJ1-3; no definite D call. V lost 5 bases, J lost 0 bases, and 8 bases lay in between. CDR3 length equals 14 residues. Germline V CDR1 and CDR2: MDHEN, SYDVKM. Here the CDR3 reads CASSREGSGNTIYF. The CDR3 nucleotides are TGTGCCAGCAGTCGAGAGGGCTCTGGAAACACCATATATTTT. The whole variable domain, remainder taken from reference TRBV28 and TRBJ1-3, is DVKVTQSSRYLVKRTGEKVFLECVQDMDHENMFWYRQDPGLGLRLIYFSYDVKMKEKGDIPEGYSVSREKKERFSLILESASTNQTSMYLCASSREGSGNTIYFGEGSWLTVV.

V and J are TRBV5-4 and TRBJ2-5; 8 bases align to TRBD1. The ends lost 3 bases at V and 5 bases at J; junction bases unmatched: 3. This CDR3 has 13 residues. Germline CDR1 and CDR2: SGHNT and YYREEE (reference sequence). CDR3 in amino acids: CASSSDREETQYF. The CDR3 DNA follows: TGTGCCAGCAGCTCGGACAGGGAGGAGACCCAGTACTTC.